This T cell receptor (beta chain) was identified in a study of regulatory and conventional T cells in RAG deficiency. Clones were sequenced by immunoSEQ multiplex PCR, and TCRdb holds only the in-frame ones, with some missing. The sample lists 21,000 or so clones; approximately 93% were seen once. Overall study results and limits: In Omenn syndrome, Treg and Tconv repertoires overlapped >90%. Shannon entropy fell and Simpson indices rose in RAG-deficient patients.

Conventional CD4+ T cells were sorted from blood as CD25-low CD127-high cells. For this clone: What it binds is not known.

The CDR3 loop spans 14 amino acids. Germline V gives CDR1 SNHLY, CDR2 FYNNEI. V lost 4 bases to trimming and J lost 1 base, with 10 bases between them. This same sample was also taken into another study, of regulatory T cells. That work states: Primers: 52 TRBV forward and 13 TRBJ reverse. Regulatory T cells showed the strongest V-J pair restriction and V/J gene skewing among patient repertoires.

The chain employs TRBV2 and TRBJ2-5; TRBD2 might be the D (5 bases). This sequence originates from a human donor in good health. Sequencing was performed on CD4+ T cells sorted from blood. DNA for the CDR3: TGTGCCAGCAGTGGATCCCGGGGCCAAGAGACCCAGTACTTC. This gives the protein CASSGSRGQETQYF.